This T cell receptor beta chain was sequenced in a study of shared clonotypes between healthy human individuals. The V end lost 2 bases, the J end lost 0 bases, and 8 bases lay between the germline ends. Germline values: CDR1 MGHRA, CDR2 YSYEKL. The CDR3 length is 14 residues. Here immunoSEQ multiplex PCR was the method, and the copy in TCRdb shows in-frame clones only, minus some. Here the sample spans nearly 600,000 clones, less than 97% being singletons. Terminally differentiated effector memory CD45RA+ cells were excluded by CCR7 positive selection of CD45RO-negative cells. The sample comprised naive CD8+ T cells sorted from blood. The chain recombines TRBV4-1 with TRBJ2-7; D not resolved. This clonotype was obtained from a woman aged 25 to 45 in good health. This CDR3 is CASSQSWGSYEQYF. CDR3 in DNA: TGCGCCAGCAGCCAATCGTGGGGCTCCTACGAGCAGTACTTC.